The source of this TCR beta chain is a study of TIL therapy for anti-PD-1-resistant metastatic lung cancer (dated by TCRdb to the early 2020s). Study-wide context: A median age of roughly 54 years (range about 35-85) and a median tumor PD-L1 proportion score of 5.5% to 7% were recorded among enrolled patients. The cohort was predominantly lung adenocarcinoma, with a few EGFR-mutant and two ALK-rearranged tumors, and half of patients were current or former smokers. A median non-synonymous tumor mutation burden of approximately 1.4 mutations per megabase was determined across the cohort by whole-exome sequencing. Clonotypes were tracked across tumor, expanded TIL product and serial blood samples by T cell receptor beta sequencing of tumor and peripheral blood.

V has 8 bases trimmed and J has 1 base trimmed; junction bases matching no gene number 12. The CDR3 sequence holds 16 residues, the cysteine and phenylalanine included. Only the CDR3 DNA is retained, 48 bases long and in frame from the first base. CDR1 is given as MDHEN and CDR2 as SYDVKM, both from the germline V gene. The sample's time point, from its label and the paper: pre-treatment sample, taken before nivolumab and TIL therapy. The baseline tumor samples were excised metastases, mostly pleural nodules or supraclavicular lymph nodes, taken from the same resection that was used to grow TIL. Tumors were harvested before any PD-1/PD-L1 blockade; patients then received nivolumab, and those progressing received lymphodepletion, expanded TIL infusion and IL-2. Adults with stage 4 NSCLC were enrolled in a dual-center phase I trial from 2017 to early 2020. The samples were obtained from a phase I trial that was single-arm and open-label and tested tumor-infiltrating lymphocyte therapy combined with nivolumab in advanced non-small cell lung cancer. Parts of each resected tumor were snap-frozen in liquid nitrogen and kept at -80 degrees C. Tumor regions of interest were chosen on H&E sections by laser-capture macrodissection, pulverized into around 15 mg aliquots, and extracted with Qiagen Allprep kits.

Study-level results and caveats: The study protocol defined all tumor marker inferences as exploratory. Higher clonality and lower diversity were observed in expanded TIL cultures than in baseline intratumoral T cells (median clonality roughly 6% vs 31%, p < 0.0001). Generalizability was limited because the cohort was highly selected, with more treatment-naive, never-smoker and oncogene-addicted patients included than is typical. Clonal turnover during TIL culture was high, and many clones enriched in the product were not detected in the baseline tumor, suggesting clonal contraction instead of faithful expansion.

TCR beta CDR3 regions were amplified from genomic DNA with the immunoSEQ v3 hsTCRB kit using bias-controlled multiplex PCR. An Illumina NextSeq 500 was used to sequence the TCR libraries, reaching around 2.1 million read pairs at survey level or roughly 4.5-6 million at deep level. From the authors' description of their analysis: V, D and J genes were assigned, non-productive sequences were removed, and clonality was reported by immunoSEQ Analyzer software. Repertoires were compared using productive Simpson clonality and Morisita overlap index of productive TRB rearrangements between infused TIL and blood. Sourced from immuneACCESS, this table was stored by TCRdb with only in-frame sequences that have V and J called. A share of the clones is absent; for the studies checked, an unresolved V gene accounts for under half, and the remainder has no known explanation. The V and J calls and clone size come from that table; D and trimming were worked out from the DNA. This sample lists around 100,000 clones; just over 65% were detected once. Of the sample, approximately 11% is held by the ten largest clones.

Worth noting for this clone: Its antigen target is currently unknown. Base-call qualities are not available, and no considerably larger clone is one nucleotide away.

The TCR was taken from a person between 25 and 80 years old with non-small cell lung cancer. This material consisted of tumor tissue, taken at baseline. The rearrangement combines TRBV28 with TRBJ1-2, with 8 bases in between that match TRBD1. The bases read TGTGCCAGCGGGCGGACAGGGATAATATTTAACTATGGCTACACCTTC. Its product reads: CASGRTGIIFNYGYTF.